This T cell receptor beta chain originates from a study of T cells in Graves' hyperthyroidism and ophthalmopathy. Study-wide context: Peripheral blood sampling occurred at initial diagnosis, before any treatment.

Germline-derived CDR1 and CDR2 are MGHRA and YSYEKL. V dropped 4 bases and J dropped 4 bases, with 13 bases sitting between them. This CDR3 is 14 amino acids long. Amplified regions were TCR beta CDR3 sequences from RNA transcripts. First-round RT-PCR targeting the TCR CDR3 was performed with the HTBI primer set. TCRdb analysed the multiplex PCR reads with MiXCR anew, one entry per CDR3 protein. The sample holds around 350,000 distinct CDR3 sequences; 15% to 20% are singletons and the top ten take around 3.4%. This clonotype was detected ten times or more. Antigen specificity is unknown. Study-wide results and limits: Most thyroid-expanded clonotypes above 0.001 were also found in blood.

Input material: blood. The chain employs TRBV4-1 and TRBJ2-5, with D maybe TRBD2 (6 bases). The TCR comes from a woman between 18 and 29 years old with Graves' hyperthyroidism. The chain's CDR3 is CASSPNPSVETQYF. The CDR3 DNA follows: TGCGCCAGCAGCCCAAACCCTAGCGTAGAGACCCAGTACTTC.